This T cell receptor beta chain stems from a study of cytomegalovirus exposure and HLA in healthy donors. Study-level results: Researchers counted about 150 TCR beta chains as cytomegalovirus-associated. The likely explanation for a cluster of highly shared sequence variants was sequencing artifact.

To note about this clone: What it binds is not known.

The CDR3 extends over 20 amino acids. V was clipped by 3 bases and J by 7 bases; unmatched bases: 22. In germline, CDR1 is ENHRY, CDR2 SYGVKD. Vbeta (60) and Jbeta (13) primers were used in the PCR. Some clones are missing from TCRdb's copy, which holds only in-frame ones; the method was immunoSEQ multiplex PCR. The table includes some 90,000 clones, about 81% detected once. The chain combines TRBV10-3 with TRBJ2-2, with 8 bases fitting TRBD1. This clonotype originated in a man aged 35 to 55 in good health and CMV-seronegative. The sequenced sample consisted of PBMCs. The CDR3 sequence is CAISDPEGTGGMLGRGELFF. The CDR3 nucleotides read TGTGCCATCAGTGACCCTGAAGGGACAGGTGGAATGTTGGGTCGCGGGGAGCTGTTTTTT.